The 18 T cell receptor beta chains in this list originate from one sample, sequenced in a study of blood T cell repertoires in COVID-19. The protocol was immunoSEQ multiplex PCR, while the TCRdb copy is restricted to in-frame clones and leaves out a portion. The sample comprises just under 350,000 clones, 65% to 85% of which are singletons, and roughly 3% rests with the top ten. Sequenced: peripheral blood. Receptors were obtained from a man aged 25 to 40 with active or convalescent COVID-19.

CDR3: CASSPAGGATNEKLFF. CDR3 bases: TGTGCCAGCAGCCCGGCGGGGGGCGCAACTAATGAAAAACTGTTTTTT. V usage is TRBV6-6 and J usage is TRBJ1-4; D is possibly TRBD1 (6 bases). Germline CDR1 MNHNY, CDR2 SVGAGI (reference sequence). The CDR3 contains 16 residues. Deletions cut 6 bases from V and 0 bases from J, with 14 bases between.

The chain combines TRBV7-9 with TRBJ2-2, with 7 bases lining up with TRBD2. J was trimmed by 1 base and V by 2 bases; bases with no gene match: 10. This CDR3 is 18 amino acids long. Per the germline V gene, CDR1 is SEHNR and CDR2 is FQNEAQ (reference sequence). Here the CDR3 reads CASSLTVREDLNTGELFF. As DNA, the CDR3 is TGTGCCAGCAGCTTAACGGTACGGGAGGATCTGAACACCGGGGAGCTGTTTTTT.

The chain couples TRBV7-2 to TRBJ2-1, with 7 bases matching TRBD2. Unmatched junction bases numbered 4, after V lost 5 bases and J lost 0 bases. The CDR3 sequence is 15 residues long. Germline lookup yields CDR1 SGHTA and CDR2 FQGNSA. Here the CDR3 reads CASSVERGSYNEQFF. In DNA, the CDR3 is TGTGCCAGCAGCGTAGAGCGGGGCTCCTACAATGAGCAGTTCTTC. The variable domain in full, with the rest retrieved from reference TRBV7-2 and TRBJ2-1, is GAGVSQSPSNKVTEKGKDVELRCDPISGHTALYWYRQSLGQGLEFLIYFQGNSAPDKSGLPSDRFSAERTGGSVSTLTIQRTQQEDSAVYLCASSVERGSYNEQFFGPGTRLTVL.

The chain employs TRBV2 and TRBJ1-6; perhaps TRBD1 as D (5 bases). Trimming stripped 4 bases from V and 1 base from J, with 11 bases between. The CDR3 spans 16 residues. Germline-derived CDR1 and CDR2 are SNHLY and FYNNEI. CDR3 loop: CASSAGLRSYNSPLHF. For the CDR3, the DNA is TGTGCCAGCAGTGCAGGGTTGAGGTCCTATAATTCACCCCTCCACTTT. Full variable domain (rest looked up from reference TRBV2 and TRBJ1-6): EPEVTQTPSHQVTQMGQEVILRCVPISNHLYFYWYRQILGQKVEFLVSFYNNEISEKSEIFDDQFSVERPDGSNFTLKIRSTKLEDSAMYFCASSAGLRSYNSPLHFGNGTRLTVT.

The chain is built from TRBV11-1 and TRBJ2-3; TRBD1 matches at 9 bases. The CDR3 length is 15 residues. Unmatched junction bases numbered 4, after V lost 4 bases and J lost 2 bases. Germline lookup yields CDR1 SGHAT and CDR2 FQDESV (reference sequence). The CDR3 loop reads CASSWRDRATDTQYF. CDR3 DNA sequence: TGTGCCAGCAGCTGGCGGGACAGGGCCACAGATACGCAGTATTTT.

The chain has TRBV24-1 and TRBJ1-2, with TRBD1 matching 7 bases. Germline V gene data show CDR1 as KGHDR and CDR2 as SFDVKD. Germline trimming cut 3 bases from V and 10 bases from J; bases unmatched to any gene: 13. This CDR3 is 15 amino acids long. The CDR3 bases are TGTGCCACCAGTGATCGGACAGGATCCGGTCTTCTCTACACCTTC. It translates to CATSDRTGSGLLYTF.

This clone occurred a few times. The chain recombines TRBV6-5 with TRBJ2-3; D call uncertain. The CDR3 is 14 residues long. The V and J ends lost 5 bases and 2 bases respectively, with 11 bases between them. Germline lookup yields CDR1 MNHEY and CDR2 SVGAGI. The CDR3 sequence is CASSPDLNTDTQYF. CDR3 sequence (DNA): TGTGCCAGCAGTCCAGACTTAAACACAGATACGCAGTATTTT.

This sequence joins TRBV7-2 and TRBJ2-5, with 13 positions matching TRBD2. V gave up 0 bases and J gave up 3 bases; unmatched junction bases: 10. CDR3 length: 19 residues. Germline CDR1 SGHTA, CDR2 FQGNSA. The CDR3 is CASSLATTSGGAVKETQYF. CDR3 in DNA: TGTGCCAGCAGCTTAGCCACTACTAGCGGGGGGGCCGTAAAAGAGACCCAGTACTTC.

The V and J genes are TRBV19 and TRBJ1-1; 10 bases align to TRBD1. V was clipped by 8 bases and J by 4 bases; unmatched bases: 7. The CDR3 runs 14 residues. Germline CDR1 reads LNHDA; CDR2 reads SQIVND (reference sequence). CDR3 in amino acids: CASLFGQGVTEAFF. The CDR3, as DNA: TGTGCCAGTTTATTCGGACAGGGGGTCACTGAAGCTTTCTTT.

The V call is TRBV13, the J call TRBJ2-3; TRBD2 matches 14 bases. Germline V gives CDR1 PRHDT, CDR2 FYEKMQ (reference sequence). With 5 bases clipped from V and 5 bases from J, the junction kept 15 bases outside the gene matches. The CDR3 runs to 19 residues. DNA for the CDR3: TGTGCCAGCAGCCCATCGTTCGAAGGGACTAGCGGGGGAGAAGATACGCAGTATTTT. This gives the protein CASSPSFEGTSGGEDTQYF.

The chain joins TRBV5-1 to TRBJ2-7; 7 bases fit TRBD1. Germline-derived CDR1 and CDR2 are SGHRS and YFSETQ. The CDR3 is 14 residues long. The junction had 10 bases not matched to a gene; V was cut back by 5 bases and J by 5 bases. This CDR3 reads CASRPTGNTHEQYF. CDR3 nucleotides: TGCGCCAGCAGACCGACAGGGAACACCCACGAGCAGTACTTC.

The rearrangement uses TRBV27 and TRBJ2-5, with 7 bases aligning to TRBD1. The CDR3 loop spans 13 amino acids. CDR1 is MNHEY and CDR2 is SMNVEV in the germline V gene (reference sequence). V gave up 5 bases and J gave up 7 bases; unmatched junction bases: 7. The CDR3 loop reads CASSLRQGLTQYF. CDR3 coding DNA: TGTGCCAGCAGTCTAAGACAGGGCTTGACCCAGTACTTC.

This chain joins TRBV10-3 and TRBJ2-1; 13 positions match TRBD2. Trimming cost V 0 bases and J 9 bases; bases outside gene matches: 8. Germline-derived CDR1 and CDR2 are ENHRY and SYGVKD. This CDR3 spans 17 amino acids. CDR3 residues: CAISESTSGGLRGEQFF. CDR3 nucleotide sequence: TGTGCCATCAGTGAGTCGACTAGCGGGGGGCTTAGGGGTGAGCAGTTCTTC.

In this sample, this clone turned up once. This chain links TRBV7-2 with TRBJ2-5, with TRBD2 matching 7 bases. This CDR3 is 13 amino acids long. V shed 7 bases and J 2 bases; nucleotides not matched to a gene: 4. CDR1 and CDR2 (germline): SGHTA, FQGNSA. The CDR3 region is CASTGGAQETQYF. The CDR3 bases are TGTGCCAGCACGGGGGGAGCTCAAGAGACCCAGTACTTC.

The V call is TRBV18, the J call TRBJ1-1; D is unclear. V dropped 1 base and J dropped 5 bases, with 14 bases sitting between them. CDR1 is KGHSH, CDR2 LQKENI, per germline. The CDR3 has 15 amino acids. CDR3 amino acids: CASSPLRDRGTEAFF. The CDR3 bases are TGTGCCAGCTCACCACTCCGGGATCGGGGTACTGAAGCTTTCTTT.

This clone was seen many times. CDR3 sequence reads: CASSLPRDRGSYEQYF. In nucleotides, the CDR3 is TGTGCCAGCAGCCTGCCCCGGGACAGGGGCTCCTACGAGCAGTACTTC. The chain has TRBV7-8 and TRBJ2-7; 10 bases fit TRBD1. J was trimmed by 0 bases and V by 5 bases; bases with no gene match: 7. This CDR3 has 16 residues. Germline V CDR1 and CDR2: SGHVS, FQNEAQ.

This chain connects TRBV7-2 to TRBJ2-7, with TRBD1 matching over 9 bases. The CDR3 covers 16 residues. The germline V gene has CDR1 SGHTA and CDR2 FQGNSA. V gave up 1 base and J gave up 2 bases; unmatched junction bases: 6. The CDR3 sequence is CASSLVRTGDTYEQYF. For the CDR3, the DNA is TGTGCCAGCAGCTTAGTTCGGACAGGGGACACCTACGAGCAGTACTTC.

The V call is TRBV9, the J call TRBJ2-4; 7 nucleotides match TRBD2. The CDR3 is made up of 17 amino acids. V gave up 1 base and J gave up 5 bases; unmatched junction bases: 12. Germline V CDR1 and CDR2: SGDLS, YYNGEE. DNA of the CDR3: TGTGCCAGCAGCGTATCGGCTAGCGGTAGTATGGAAAACATTCAGTACTTC. This encodes CASSVSASGSMENIQYF.